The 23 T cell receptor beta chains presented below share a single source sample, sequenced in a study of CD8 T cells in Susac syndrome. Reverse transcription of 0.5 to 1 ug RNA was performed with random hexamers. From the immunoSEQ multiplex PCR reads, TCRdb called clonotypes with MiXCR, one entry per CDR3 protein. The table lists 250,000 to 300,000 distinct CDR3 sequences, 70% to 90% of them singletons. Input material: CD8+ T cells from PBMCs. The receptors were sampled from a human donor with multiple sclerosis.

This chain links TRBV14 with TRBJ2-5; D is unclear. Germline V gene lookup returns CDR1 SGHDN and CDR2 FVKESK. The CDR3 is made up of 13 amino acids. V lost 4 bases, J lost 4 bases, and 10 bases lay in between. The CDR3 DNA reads TGTGCCAGCAGCCCTGTCGGGTTAGAGACCCAGTACTTC. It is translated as CASSPVGLETQYF.

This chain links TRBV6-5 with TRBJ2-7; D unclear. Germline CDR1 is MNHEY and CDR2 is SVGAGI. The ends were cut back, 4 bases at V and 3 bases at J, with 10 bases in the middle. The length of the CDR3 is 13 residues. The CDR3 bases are TGTGCCAGCAGTTTTTCGACATTCTACGAGCAGTACTTC. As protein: CASSFSTFYEQYF.

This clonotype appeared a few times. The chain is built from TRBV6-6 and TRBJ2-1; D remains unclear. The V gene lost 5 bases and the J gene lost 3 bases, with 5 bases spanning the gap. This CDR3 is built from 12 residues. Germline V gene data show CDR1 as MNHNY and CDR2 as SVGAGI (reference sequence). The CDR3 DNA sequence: TGTGCCAGCAGTCGACGCTACAATGAGCAGTTCTTC. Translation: CASSRRYNEQFF.

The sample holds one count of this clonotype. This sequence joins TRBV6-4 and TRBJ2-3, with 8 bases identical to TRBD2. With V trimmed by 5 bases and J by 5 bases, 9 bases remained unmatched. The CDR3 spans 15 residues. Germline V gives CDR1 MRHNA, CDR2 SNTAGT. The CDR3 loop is CASSPRTGGVDTQYF. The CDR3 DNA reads TGTGCCAGCAGTCCCCGGACGGGGGGGGTAGATACGCAGTATTTT.

CDR3 sequence reads: CASSQSTGWSEKLFF. CDR3 in DNA: TGCGCCAGCAGCCAGTCCACAGGGTGGAGTGAAAAACTGTTTTTT. The chain has TRBV4-3 and TRBJ1-4; possible D gene TRBD1, 6 bases. Germline values: CDR1 LGHNA, CDR2 YSLEER. The CDR3 is 15 residues long. Trimming pared 3 bases from V and 7 bases from J, leaving 15 bases between.

The CDR3 is CASSYGRSGSYEQYF. CDR3 nucleotide sequence: TGTGCCAGCAGTTACGGAAGAAGCGGGAGCTACGAGCAGTACTTC. The chain is built from TRBV6-2 or TRBV6-3 and TRBJ2-7, with 8 bases aligning to TRBD2. With V trimmed by 2 bases and J by 3 bases, 6 bases remained unmatched. The CDR3 contains 15 residues. Per the germline V gene, CDR1 is MNHEY and CDR2 is SVGEGT.

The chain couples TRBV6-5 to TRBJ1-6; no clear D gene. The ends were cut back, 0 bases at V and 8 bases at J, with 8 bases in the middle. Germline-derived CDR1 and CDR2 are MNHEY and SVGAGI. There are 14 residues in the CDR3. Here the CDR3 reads CASSYSSEDSPLHF. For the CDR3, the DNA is TGTGCCAGCAGTTACTCGAGCGAGGATTCACCCCTCCACTTT.

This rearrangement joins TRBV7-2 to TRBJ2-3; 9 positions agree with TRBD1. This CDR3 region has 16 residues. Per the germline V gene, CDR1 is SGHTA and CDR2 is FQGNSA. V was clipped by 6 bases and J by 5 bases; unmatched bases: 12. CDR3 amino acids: CASSSSRDRVEDTQYF. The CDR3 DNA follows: TGTGCCAGCAGTTCTTCCCGGGACAGGGTTGAAGATACGCAGTATTTT. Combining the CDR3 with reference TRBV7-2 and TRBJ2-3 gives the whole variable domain GAGVSQSPSNKVTEKGKDVELRCDPISGHTALYWYRQSLGQGLEFLIYFQGNSAPDKSGLPSDRFSAERTGGSVSTLTIQRTQQEDSAVYLCASSSSRDRVEDTQYFGPGTRLTVL.

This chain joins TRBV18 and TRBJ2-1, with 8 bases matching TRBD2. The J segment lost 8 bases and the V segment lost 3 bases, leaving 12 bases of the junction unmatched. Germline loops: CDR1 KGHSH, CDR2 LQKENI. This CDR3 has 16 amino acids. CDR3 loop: CASSPRVSGNLDEQFF. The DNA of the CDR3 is TGTGCCAGCTCACCCCGGGTTAGCGGGAATCTTGATGAGCAGTTCTTC.

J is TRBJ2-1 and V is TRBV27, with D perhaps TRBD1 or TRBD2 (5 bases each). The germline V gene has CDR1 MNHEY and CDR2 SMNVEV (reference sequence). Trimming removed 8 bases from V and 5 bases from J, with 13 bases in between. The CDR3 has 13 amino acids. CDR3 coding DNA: TGTGCCAGCGGGACGGACCGCAACAATGAGCAGTTCTTC. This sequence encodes CASGTDRNNEQFF.

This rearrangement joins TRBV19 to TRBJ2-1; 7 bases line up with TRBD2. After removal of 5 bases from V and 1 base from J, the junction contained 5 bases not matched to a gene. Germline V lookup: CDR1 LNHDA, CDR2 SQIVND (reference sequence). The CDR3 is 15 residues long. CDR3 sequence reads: CASSYSGFSYNEQFF. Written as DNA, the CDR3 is TGTGCCAGTAGTTATAGCGGGTTTTCCTACAATGAGCAGTTCTTC.

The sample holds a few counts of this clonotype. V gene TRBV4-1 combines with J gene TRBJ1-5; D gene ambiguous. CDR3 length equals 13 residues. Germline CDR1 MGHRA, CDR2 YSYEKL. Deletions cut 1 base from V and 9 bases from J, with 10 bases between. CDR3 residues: CASSQVYMAPQHF. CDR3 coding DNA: TGCGCCAGCAGCCAAGTCTATATGGCGCCCCAGCATTTT.

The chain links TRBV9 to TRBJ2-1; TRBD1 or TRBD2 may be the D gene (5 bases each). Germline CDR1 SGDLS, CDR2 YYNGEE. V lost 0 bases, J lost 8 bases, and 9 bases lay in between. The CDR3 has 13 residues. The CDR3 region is CASSVAGLDEQFF. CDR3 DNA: TGTGCCAGCAGCGTAGCGGGGCTGGATGAGCAGTTCTTC.

The CDR3 spells CASSIGRQSTDTQYF. The CDR3 DNA follows: TGTGCCAGTAGTATCGGGCGGCAGAGCACAGATACGCAGTATTTT. This chain connects TRBV19 to TRBJ2-3; the D is unclear. Germline-derived CDR1 and CDR2 are LNHDA and SQIVND (reference sequence). Trimming took 3 bases from V and 0 from J, leaving 10 bases between them. This CDR3 contains 15 residues.

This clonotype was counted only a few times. As DNA, the CDR3 is TGTGCCAGCAGTTACTCATCTATCCCCTATACGCAGTATTTT. This sequence encodes CASSYSSIPYTQYF. The chain carries TRBV6-5 and TRBJ2-3; D call uncertain. V lost 0 bases and J 7 bases, leaving 11 bases between the germline ends. The V gene's germline CDR1 is MNHEY and CDR2 SVGAGI. CDR3 size: 14 residues.

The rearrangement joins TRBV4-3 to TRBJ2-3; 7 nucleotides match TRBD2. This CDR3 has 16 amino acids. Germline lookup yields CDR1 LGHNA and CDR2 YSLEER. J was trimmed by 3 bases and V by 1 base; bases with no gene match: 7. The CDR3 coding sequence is TGCGCCAGCAGCCAAGGGTCCGGGGGGAGTACAGATACGCAGTATTTT. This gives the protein CASSQGSGGSTDTQYF.

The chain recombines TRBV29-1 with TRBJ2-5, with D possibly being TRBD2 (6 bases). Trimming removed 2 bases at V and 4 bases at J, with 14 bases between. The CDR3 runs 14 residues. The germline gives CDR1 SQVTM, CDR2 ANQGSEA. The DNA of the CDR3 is TGCAGCGTTGAATCTGGTTGGAGGGCAGAGACCCAGTACTTC. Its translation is CSVESGWRAETQYF.

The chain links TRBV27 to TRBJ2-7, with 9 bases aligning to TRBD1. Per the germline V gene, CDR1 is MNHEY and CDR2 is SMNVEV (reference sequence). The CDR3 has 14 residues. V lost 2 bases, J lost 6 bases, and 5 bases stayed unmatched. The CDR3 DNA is TGTGCCAGCAGTTTAACGGGACAGGGTGGCGAGCAGTACTTC. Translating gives CASSLTGQGGEQYF.

The chain's CDR3 is CAISTGTSPETQYF. CDR3 bases: TGTGCCATCAGCACCGGGACTAGCCCAGAGACCCAGTACTTC. The V and J genes are TRBV10-3 and TRBJ2-5; 9 positions agree with TRBD2. Trimming at V came to 6 bases and at J to 4 bases, leaving 6 bases not matched to a gene. Germline-derived CDR1 and CDR2 are ENHRY and SYGVKD. The CDR3 consists of 14 residues.

CDR3 DNA sequence: TGTGCCAGCAGCTTGCTTAATACAGCCTACGAGCAGTACTTC. Its translation: CASSLLNTAYEQYF. This chain links TRBV5-6 with TRBJ2-7; unclear D gene. There are 14 residues in the CDR3. CDR1 is SGHDT and CDR2 is YYEEEE in the germline V gene. The ends were cut back, 1 base at V and 2 bases at J, with 10 bases in the middle.

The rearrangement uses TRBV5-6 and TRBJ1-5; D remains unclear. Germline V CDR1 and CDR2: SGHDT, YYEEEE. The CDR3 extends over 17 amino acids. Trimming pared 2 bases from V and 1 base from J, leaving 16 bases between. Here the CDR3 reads CASSFGLGPESNQPQHF. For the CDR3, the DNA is TGTGCCAGCAGCTTTGGACTGGGCCCTGAGAGCAATCAGCCCCAGCATTTT.

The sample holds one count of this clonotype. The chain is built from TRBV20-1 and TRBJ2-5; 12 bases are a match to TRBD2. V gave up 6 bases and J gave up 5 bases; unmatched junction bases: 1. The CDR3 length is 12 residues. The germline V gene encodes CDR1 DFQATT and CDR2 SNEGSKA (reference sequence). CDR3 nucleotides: TGCAGTGCCACTAGCGGGGGGGAGACCCAGTACTTC. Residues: CSATSGGETQYF.

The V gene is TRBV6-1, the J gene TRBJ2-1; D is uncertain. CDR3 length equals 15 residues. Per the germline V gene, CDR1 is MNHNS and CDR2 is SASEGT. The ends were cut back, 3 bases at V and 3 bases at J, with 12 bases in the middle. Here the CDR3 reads CASSDVGFHYNEQFF. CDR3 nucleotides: TGTGCCAGCAGTGACGTGGGGTTTCACTACAATGAGCAGTTCTTC.